This record concerns one T cell receptor beta chain sequence. This entry is derived from a study of T cell changes during pregnancy in multiple sclerosis. The data were produced by immunoSEQ multiplex PCR, yet TCRdb's version contains in-frame clones alone and is incomplete. The sample has tens of thousands of clones, under 95% seen once; the top ten hold about an eighth. The sample was CD8+ T cells from peripheral blood mononuclear cells, taken in the first trimester of pregnancy. This receptor was obtained from a female donor with multiple sclerosis, enrolled in a pregnancy study.

In nucleotides, the CDR3 is TGTGCCAGCAGTAAACTAGCGGGGCTCACAGATACGCAGTATTTT. Protein: CASSKLAGLTDTQYF. V gene TRBV6-5 combines with J gene TRBJ2-3; TRBD2 matches 10 bases. The germline CDR1 and CDR2 sequences are MNHEY and SVGAGI. The CDR3 is made up of 15 amino acids. V was clipped by 5 bases and J by 2 bases; unmatched bases: 4.